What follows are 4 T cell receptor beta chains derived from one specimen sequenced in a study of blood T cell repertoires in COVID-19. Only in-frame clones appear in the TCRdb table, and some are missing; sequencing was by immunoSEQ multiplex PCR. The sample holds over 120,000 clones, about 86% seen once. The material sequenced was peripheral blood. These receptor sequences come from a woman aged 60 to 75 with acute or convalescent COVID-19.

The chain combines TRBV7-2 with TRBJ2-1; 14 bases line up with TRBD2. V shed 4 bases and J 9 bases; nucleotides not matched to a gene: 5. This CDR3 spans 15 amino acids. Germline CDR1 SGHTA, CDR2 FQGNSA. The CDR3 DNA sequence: TGTGCCAGCAGCTCCAGACTAGCGGGAGGGCCTGAGCAGTTCTTC. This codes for CASSSRLAGGPEQFF.

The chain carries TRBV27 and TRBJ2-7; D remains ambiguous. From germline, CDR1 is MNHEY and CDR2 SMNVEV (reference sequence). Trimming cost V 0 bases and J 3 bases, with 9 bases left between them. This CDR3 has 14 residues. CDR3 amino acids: CASSLSWPDYEQYF. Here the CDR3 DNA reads TGTGCCAGCAGTTTATCCTGGCCAGACTACGAGCAGTACTTC.

Written as DNA, the CDR3 is TGTGCCAGCAGCCAAAGACAGGGTCGAGAAAAACTGTTTTTT. Translation: CASSQRQGREKLFF. The rearrangement uses TRBV14 and TRBJ1-4; TRBD1 matches 7 bases. The CDR3 length is 14 residues. Trimming cost V 2 bases and J 8 bases; bases outside gene matches: 5. Looked up from germline, CDR1 is SGHDN and CDR2 is FVKESK.

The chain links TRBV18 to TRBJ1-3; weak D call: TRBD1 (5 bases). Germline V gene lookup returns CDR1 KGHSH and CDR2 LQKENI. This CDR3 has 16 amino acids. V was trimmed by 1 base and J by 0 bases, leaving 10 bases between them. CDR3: CASSPQGTFSGNTIYF. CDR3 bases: TGTGCCAGCTCACCACAGGGGACTTTCTCTGGAAACACCATATATTTT.